One sample yielded the 31 T cell receptor beta chains listed below, sequenced in a study of blood T cell repertoires in COVID-19. The protocol was immunoSEQ multiplex PCR, while the TCRdb copy is restricted to in-frame clones and leaves out a portion. The sample includes roughly 170,000 clones, less than 85% of them seen just once. The sequencing input was PBMCs or T cells enriched from blood (not recorded which). The receptors were gathered from a man aged 50 to 60 who had recovered from COVID-19.

This chain uses TRBV5-6 with TRBJ2-5, with TRBD2 matching 13 bases. The CDR3 length is 17 residues. V was pared by 0 bases and J by 3 bases, with 5 bases of the junction left unmatched. Germline V CDR1 and CDR2: SGHDT, YYEEEE. CDR3 coding DNA: TGTGCCAGCAGCTTGGCCCGGACTAGCGGGGGAAAAGAGACCCAGTACTTC. Translated, it gives CASSLARTSGGKETQYF. The whole variable domain, remainder taken from reference TRBV5-6 and TRBJ2-5, is DAGVTQSPTHLIKTRGQQVTLRCSPKSGHDTVSWYQQALGQGPQFIFQYYEEEERQRGNFPDRFSGHQFPNYSSELNVNALLLGDSALYLCASSLARTSGGKETQYFGPGTRLLVL.

CDR3 loop: CASSPGVYNTEAFF. The CDR3 nucleotides are TGTGCCAGCTCACCAGGAGTATATAACACTGAAGCTTTCTTT. The chain uses TRBV18 and TRBJ1-1; D gene uncertain. CDR3 length: 14 amino acids. Germline V gene sequence: CDR1 KGHSH, CDR2 LQKENI. V lost 2 bases and J 2 bases, leaving 9 bases between the germline ends.

The chain recombines TRBV5-1 with TRBJ2-5; 7 bases are shared with TRBD2. The V gene's germline CDR1 is SGHRS and CDR2 YFSETQ. This CDR3 spans 14 amino acids. V was pared by 4 bases and J by 4 bases, with 7 bases of the junction left unmatched. The CDR3: CASSLLAWGETQYF. The DNA for the CDR3 is TGCGCCAGCAGCCTACTAGCGTGGGGAGAGACCCAGTACTTC.

V usage is TRBV15 and J usage is TRBJ2-4; D is unclear. Trimming shortened V by 8 bases and J by 7 bases, and 6 bases separated the two germline ends. The CDR3 is 10 residues long. Germline V gene data show CDR1 as LNHNV and CDR2 as YYDKDF (reference sequence). CDR3 residues: CATGGNIQYF. In nucleotides, the CDR3 is TGTGCCACCGGTGGCAACATTCAGTACTTC. The full variable domain, completed using reference TRBV15 and TRBJ2-4, is DAMVIQNPRYQVTQFGKPVTLSCSQTLNHNVMYWYQQKSSQAPKLLFHYYDKDFNNEADTPDNFQSRRPNTSFCFLDIRSPGLGDTAMYLCATGGNIQYFGAGTRLSVL.

In its sample, this clone was seen a few times. This sequence joins TRBV11-2 and TRBJ1-2, with 9 bases fitting TRBD1. The CDR3 covers 15 residues. Germline CDR1 SGHAT, CDR2 FQNNGV. V trimming: 4 bases; J trimming: 3 bases; junction bases outside the gene matches: 6. CDR3 coding DNA: TGTGCCAGCAGCTGGGGGACAGGGTTGGACTATGGCTACACCTTC. Translated: CASSWGTGLDYGYTF.

The J gene is TRBJ2-3, the V gene TRBV14; a possible D gene is TRBD1 (5 bases). CDR3 length equals 14 residues. Germline V lookup: CDR1 SGHDN, CDR2 FVKESK. V was shortened by 1 base and J by 6 bases, with 11 bases between the two germline ends. DNA of the CDR3: TGTGCCAGCAGCCAAGGGGGCTCCGAGGATACGCAGTATTTT. Its protein is CASSQGGSEDTQYF.

V gene TRBV28 combines with J gene TRBJ1-2, with 12 bases that match TRBD1. The germline CDR1 and CDR2 sequences are MDHEN and SYDVKM. The V and J ends lost 5 bases and 7 bases, in that order; junction bases with no gene match: 8. The CDR3 consists of 15 residues. CDR3 nucleotide sequence: TGTGCCAGCAGTCCGCCGGGACAGGGGGCGCGTGGCTACACCTTC. Protein sequence: CASSPPGQGARGYTF.

The rearrangement joins TRBV29-1 to TRBJ1-2; TRBD1 is a possible D gene (5 bases). The CDR3 covers 12 residues. V gave up 4 bases and J gave up 8 bases, with 14 bases separating them. Per the germline V gene, CDR1 is SQVTM and CDR2 is ANQGSEA. The CDR3 DNA reads as TGCAGCGTTGGGGAGGGGATAGGGGGCTACACCTTC. Translated, it gives CSVGEGIGGYTF.

J is TRBJ1-1 and V is TRBV7-8; D gene uncertain. Germline CDR1 SGHVS, CDR2 FQNEAQ. This CDR3 has 14 amino acids. V was shortened by 5 bases and J by 1 base, with 11 bases between the two germline ends. The CDR3 DNA sequence: TGTGCCAGCAGCCCGGACGGGAAGAACACTGAAGCTTTCTTT. Translated, it gives CASSPDGKNTEAFF.

V gene TRBV20-1 combines with J gene TRBJ2-1; D is undetermined. In germline, CDR1 is DFQATT, CDR2 SNEGSKA (reference sequence). V lost 3 bases and J lost 1, with 10 bases in between. This CDR3 has 14 amino acids. CDR3 nucleotides: TGCAGTGCTAGTCCCCAGGCGTCCTACAATGAGCAGTTCTTC. It specifies CSASPQASYNEQFF.

The chain uses TRBV5-1 and TRBJ1-2; 7 bases align to TRBD1. The CDR3 is 15 amino acids. The V segment lost 1 base and the J segment 3 bases; nucleotides outside the gene matches: 6. CDR1 SGHRS and CDR2 YFSETQ come from the germline V gene. The CDR3 is CASSLRAGGDYGYTF. The CDR3 nucleotides read TGCGCCAGCAGCTTGAGGGCAGGGGGTGACTATGGCTACACCTTC. The full variable domain, completed using reference TRBV5-1 and TRBJ1-2, is KAGVTQTPRYLIKTRGQQVTLSCSPISGHRSVSWYQQTPGQGLQFLFEYFSETQRNKGNFPGRFSGRQFSNSRSEMNVSTLELGDSALYLCASSLRAGGDYGYTFGSGTRLTVV.

The chain recombines TRBV6-2 or TRBV6-3 with TRBJ1-6; D possibly corresponds to TRBD1 (5 bases). This CDR3 spans 16 amino acids. Germline V lookup: CDR1 MNHEY, CDR2 SVGEGT. The V and J ends lost 0 bases and 5 bases respectively, with 11 bases between them. In DNA form, the CDR3 reads TGTGCCAGCAGTTACTCAAAGGGACTCAATAATTCACCCCTCCACTTT. This codes for CASSYSKGLNNSPLHF.

This clone was seen just once. The V gene is TRBV7-9, the J gene TRBJ1-3, with 8 nucleotides matching TRBD1. The J segment lost 1 base and the V segment lost 5 bases, leaving 7 bases of the junction unmatched. The CDR3 loop spans 16 amino acids. Germline V lookup: CDR1 SEHNR, CDR2 FQNEAQ (reference sequence). CDR3 sequence reads: CASSRRDRLSGNTIYF. CDR3 nucleotide sequence: TGTGCCAGCAGCAGAAGGGACAGGCTTTCTGGAAACACCATATATTTT.

The V call is TRBV2, the J call TRBJ2-7; 9 nucleotides match TRBD1. Trimming at V came to 5 bases and at J to 2 bases, leaving 7 bases not matched to a gene. CDR1 is SNHLY and CDR2 is FYNNEI in the germline V gene. CDR3 length: 15 residues. DNA for the CDR3: TGTGCCAGCAGTTCTACCGGGACAGGGACCTACGAGCAGTACTTC. Encoded protein: CASSSTGTGTYEQYF. Together with reference TRBV2 and TRBJ2-7, the CDR3 gives the full variable domain: EPEVTQTPSHQVTQMGQEVILRCVPISNHLYFYWYRQILGQKVEFLVSFYNNEISEKSEIFDDQFSVERPDGSNFTLKIRSTKLEDSAMYFCASSSTGTGTYEQYFGPGTRLTVT.

In regard to this clone: Other DNA sequences of this sample code for an identical CDR3. The chain uses TRBV9 and TRBJ2-1; 8 nucleotides line up with TRBD2. After removal of 2 bases from V and 0 bases from J, the junction contained 7 bases not matched to a gene. Germline assignment: CDR1 SGDLS and CDR2 YYNGEE. The CDR3 length is 17 residues. CDR3 region: CASSVGLAGGSYNEQFF. The CDR3 DNA sequence: TGTGCCAGCAGCGTGGGTCTTGCGGGGGGCTCCTACAATGAGCAGTTCTTC.

In its sample, this clone was seen once. The rearrangement uses TRBV7-9 and TRBJ1-2, with D uncertain. Trimming removed 4 bases from V and 8 bases from J, with 23 bases in between. Germline V gives CDR1 SEHNR, CDR2 FQNEAQ (reference sequence). The CDR3 sequence is 16 residues long. The CDR3 DNA is TGTGCCAGCAGCTCTGACGGGTGGGGAGGTAGTGTGGGCTACACCTTC. Its translation: CASSSDGWGGSVGYTF.

The chain is built from TRBV9 and TRBJ2-3, with 9 bases fitting TRBD1. Trimming took 0 bases from V and 4 from J; bases not matched to a gene: 3. This CDR3 comprises 15 residues. CDR1 is SGDLS and CDR2 is YYNGEE in the germline V gene. CDR3 loop: CASSVGGQGADTQYF. DNA for the CDR3: TGTGCCAGCAGCGTAGGGGGACAGGGCGCAGATACGCAGTATTTT.

This clone was recorded once. The chain is built from TRBV2 and TRBJ1-1, with 8 bases lining up with TRBD1. Germline-derived CDR1 and CDR2 are SNHLY and FYNNEI. The CDR3 loop spans 13 amino acids. J lost 10 bases, V lost 6 bases, and 10 bases had no gene match. In DNA, the CDR3 is TGTGCCAGCAGCCCCGGACAGGGAACTTTAGCTTTCTTT. It specifies CASSPGQGTLAFF.

In DNA, the CDR3 is TGTGCCAGCAGTTCTCAAACTCGATTTATAGATGGCTACACCTTC. Residues: CASSSQTRFIDGYTF. The chain recombines TRBV6-5 with TRBJ1-2; D unresolved. Germline lookup yields CDR1 MNHEY and CDR2 SVGAGI. This CDR3 comprises 15 residues. With 4 bases removed from V and 6 bases from J, the gap between germline ends came to 18 bases.

The V gene is TRBV7-9, the J gene TRBJ1-1, with TRBD1 identical over 7 bases. The V gene's germline CDR1 is SEHNR and CDR2 FQNEAQ (reference sequence). The CDR3 runs 15 residues. Trimming removed 1 base from V and 1 base from J; junction bases left unmatched: 3. This chain's CDR3 is CASSLETGPNTEAFF. The CDR3 coding sequence is TGTGCCAGCAGCTTAGAGACAGGGCCGAACACTGAAGCTTTCTTT. The whole variable domain, remainder taken from reference TRBV7-9 and TRBJ1-1, is DTGVSQNPRHKITKRGQNVTFRCDPISEHNRLYWYRQTLGQGPEFLTYFQNEAQLEKSRLLSDRFSAERPKGSFSTLEIQRTEQGDSAMYLCASSLETGPNTEAFFGQGTRLTVV.

The CDR3 sequence is CASSELPAGGNTDTQYF. CDR3 nucleotides: TGTGCCAGCAGTGAGCTCCCAGCGGGGGGCAACACAGATACGCAGTATTTT. The chain joins TRBV6-1 to TRBJ2-3; 9 nucleotides line up with TRBD2. There are 17 residues in the CDR3. Trimming removed 3 bases from V and 2 bases from J; junction bases left unmatched: 9. The germline gives CDR1 MNHNS, CDR2 SASEGT.

The rearrangement joins TRBV9 to TRBJ2-7, with TRBD1 matching over 7 bases. After removal of 4 bases from V and 0 bases from J, the junction contained 10 bases not matched to a gene. CDR1 and CDR2 from the germline V gene are SGDLS and YYNGEE. The CDR3 loop spans 16 amino acids. CDR3: CASSPSEGAYSYEQYF. DNA of the CDR3: TGTGCCAGCAGCCCTTCCGAGGGGGCCTACTCCTACGAGCAGTACTTC.

The chain recombines TRBV28 with TRBJ2-3; no reliable D call. Trimming took off 1 base at V and 4 bases at J, with 6 bases between the two ends. This CDR3 has 13 amino acids. Germline values: CDR1 MDHEN, CDR2 SYDVKM. Written as DNA, the CDR3 is TGTGCCAGCAGTTTATCAGTCGCAGATACGCAGTATTTT. Its translation: CASSLSVADTQYF.

The chain carries TRBV19 and TRBJ1-5, with D maybe TRBD1 (5 bases). Trimming shortened V by 8 bases and J by 2 bases, and 16 bases separated the two germline ends. Germline CDR1 and CDR2: LNHDA and SQIVND (reference sequence). CDR3 length equals 15 residues. The CDR3 loop reads CASVSKGLGNQPQHF. Here the CDR3 DNA reads TGTGCCAGTGTTTCAAAGGGGCTTGGCAATCAGCCCCAGCATTTT.

The chain uses TRBV3-1 (or the pseudogene TRBV3-2) and TRBJ2-5; D is undetermined. The CDR3 runs to 13 residues. Germline V CDR1 and CDR2: LGHDT, YNNKEL (reference sequence). Deletions cut 1 base from V and 5 bases from J, with 8 bases between. The CDR3 DNA follows: TGTGCCAGCAGCCAAGTCTGGGCCGAGACCCAGTACTTC. It encodes CASSQVWAETQYF.

This sequence joins TRBV5-1 and TRBJ2-3; no clear D. Germline CDR1 SGHRS, CDR2 YFSETQ. V was clipped by 4 bases and J by 5 bases, with 8 bases between them. The CDR3 is made up of 12 amino acids. The CDR3 DNA reads TGCGCCAGCAGCGCGACTTTAGATACGCAGTATTTT. It encodes CASSATLDTQYF.

V is TRBV2 and J is TRBJ2-7, with 7 bases that match TRBD1. The germline CDR1 and CDR2 sequences are SNHLY and FYNNEI. The CDR3 totals 12 residues. The junction had 4 bases not matched to a gene; V was cut back by 5 bases and J by 6 bases. The CDR3 coding sequence is TGTGCCAGCAGTACAGGGGCAAGCGAGCAGTACTTC. This encodes CASSTGASEQYF. Full variable domain (remainder filled in from reference TRBV2 and TRBJ2-7): EPEVTQTPSHQVTQMGQEVILRCVPISNHLYFYWYRQILGQKVEFLVSFYNNEISEKSEIFDDQFSVERPDGSNFTLKIRSTKLEDSAMYFCASSTGASEQYFGPGTRLTVT.

The chain joins TRBV2 to TRBJ2-7; 7 nucleotides line up with TRBD1. CDR1 is SNHLY, CDR2 FYNNEI, per germline. Losses at the gene ends were 6 bases for V and 3 bases for J; bases not matched to a gene: 17. The CDR3 contains 17 residues. The DNA of the CDR3 is TGTGCCAGCAGATTCACGACAGGGAAAGATGTAAGCTACGAGCAGTACTTC. It codes for CASRFTTGKDVSYEQYF.

This chain joins TRBV2 and TRBJ1-6; D is perhaps TRBD1 (6 bases). The CDR3 totals 17 residues. Germline lookup yields CDR1 SNHLY and CDR2 FYNNEI. V dropped 8 bases and J dropped 7 bases, with 24 bases sitting between them. The CDR3 reads CASVGQERGYRNSPLHF. The CDR3 DNA is TGTGCCAGCGTAGGCCAGGAGAGGGGGTATCGGAATTCACCCCTCCACTTT.

The chain uses TRBV6-5 and TRBJ1-1; 7 bases match TRBD1. Germline V gene data show CDR1 as MNHEY and CDR2 as SVGAGI. Trimming removed 6 bases from V and 9 bases from J; junction bases left unmatched: 7. The CDR3 sequence is 12 residues long. The CDR3 coding sequence is TGTGCCAGCAGCGCCTCGGGACAGCAAGCTTTCTTT. Translation: CASSASGQQAFF.

The rearrangement uses TRBV25-1 and TRBJ2-7; 10 bases agree with TRBD1. The germline V gene has CDR1 MGHDK and CDR2 SYGVNS. The ends lost 7 bases at V and 8 bases at J; junction bases unmatched: 8. The CDR3 covers 13 residues. CDR3 sequence: CASTSGTGDKQYF. The CDR3 nucleotides are TGTGCCAGCACCTCCGGGACAGGGGACAAGCAGTACTTC.